The rows below give T cell receptor beta chains drawn from one sample of a study of tissue T cells after allogeneic stem cell transplantation. Method: immunoSEQ multiplex PCR; TCRdb's copy keeps in-frame clones and lacks some. The top ten hold about 11% of the sample, which has a few thousand clones, roughly 78% seen once. Here the sequenced sample was esophageal tissue, taken at autopsy. These receptors were obtained from a male patient older than 55 with steroid-refractory graft-versus-host disease after an allogeneic stem cell transplant. Some T cells may be supplied by the graft donor. The CDR3 runs from the conserved cysteine through the conserved F or W. A D gene is named only where the DNA matches it firmly. A row's size may be missing; if present it is once, few, many or a size class.

>TRBV6-6|TRBJ1-3|.|.
CASTYGEFGNTIYF
TGTGCCAGCACCTACGGGGAGTTTGGAAACACCATATATTTT
>TRBV4-3|TRBJ1-4|.|.
CASSQHNILASGDEKLFF
TGCGCCAGCAGCCAACATAATATCCTGGCCTCGGGCGATGAAAAACTGTTTTTT
>TRBV18|TRBJ2-5|.|.
CASSLQGTETQYF
TGTGCCAGCTCGCTACAGGGCACGGAGACCCAGTACTTC
>TRBV4-3|TRBJ1-5|.|few
CASSPTERGANQPQHF
TGCGCCAGCAGTCCTACCGAAAGAGGGGCCAATCAGCCCCAGCATTTT
>TRBV10-3|TRBJ2-2|.|once
CAISSPGTTNTGELFF
TGTGCCATCAGTTCACCGGGAACGACCAACACCGGGGAGCTGTTTTTT
>TRBV6-6|TRBJ2-7|.|.
CASSYGGFEQYF
TGTGCCAGCAGTTACGGAGGGTTCGAGCAGTACTTC
>TRBV10-3|TRBJ2-5|.|.
CAIKGFRQETQYF
TGTGCCATCAAGGGTTTTAGGCAAGAGACCCAGTACTTC
>TRBV7-9|TRBJ2-3|.|.
CASTPLAQGVHRTDTQYF
TGTGCCAGCACCCCCCTAGCGCAGGGAGTTCATAGGACAGATACGCAGTATTTT
>TRBV11-2|TRBJ1-3|TRBD1|.
CASSPRGGNTIYF
TGTGCCAGCTCACCCAGGGGGGGAAACACCATATATTTT
>TRBV6-5|TRBJ1-2|.|.
CASTDSGSNYGYTF
TGTGCCAGCACCGACAGCGGGAGTAACTATGGCTACACCTTC
>TRBV19|TRBJ2-2|.|.
CASRPGRATGELFF
TGTGCCAGTCGACCGGGACGAGCCACCGGGGAGCTGTTTTTT
>TRBV12-3/TRBV12-4|TRBJ1-1|.|.
CASSFGGRTEAFF
TGTGCCAGCAGTTTCGGGGGCCGCACTGAAGCTTTCTTT
>TRBV6-2/TRBV6-3|TRBJ2-7|.|.
CASSYRDPVYYEQYF
TGTGCCAGCAGTTACAGGGACCCCGTTTACTACGAGCAGTACTTC
>TRBV28|TRBJ1-5|TRBD1|.
CASSLTGVYSNQPQHF
TGTGCCAGCAGTCTGACAGGGGTGTATAGCAATCAGCCCCAGCATTTT
>TRBV28|TRBJ1-2|.|.
CASRTNTNYGYTF
TGTGCCAGCAGGACAAACACTAACTATGGCTACACCTTC
>TRBV7-9|TRBJ1-1|TRBD1|.
CASSLAQGARAEAFF
TGTGCCAGCAGCTTAGCACAGGGGGCGAGGGCTGAAGCTTTCTTT
>TRBV10-2|TRBJ2-7|.|.
CASSESAEYEQYF
TGCGCCAGCAGTGAGTCCGCAGAGTACGAGCAGTACTTC
>TRBV3-1/TRBV3-2|TRBJ1-3|.|.
CASSPDAGGNTIYF
TGTGCCAGCAGCCCAGACGCTGGTGGAAACACCATATATTTT
>TRBV5-1|TRBJ2-7|.|.
CASKSSSYEQYF
TGCGCCAGCAAGTCTAGCTCCTACGAGCAGTACTTC
>TRBV4-1|TRBJ2-1|.|.
CASSQNTDYNEQFF
TGCGCCAGCAGCCAAAACACAGACTACAATGAGCAGTTCTTC
>TRBV7-9|TRBJ1-5|.|.
CASSPGGMGQPQHF
TGTGCCAGCAGCCCCGGGGGGATGGGGCAGCCCCAGCATTTT
>TRBV6-2/TRBV6-3|TRBJ2-1|.|.
CASSPGLTAYNEQFF
TGTGCCAGCAGTCCCGGACTAACAGCCTACAATGAGCAGTTCTTC
>TRBV5-6|TRBJ1-1|TRBD1|.
CASSIIDRGPGRAFF
TGTGCCAGCAGCATTATTGACAGGGGGCCTGGTAGAGCTTTCTTT
>TRBV27|TRBJ2-7|.|.
CASSRSGGAYEQYF
TGTGCCAGCAGTCGATCCGGGGGAGCCTACGAGCAGTACTTC
>TRBV27|TRBJ1-5|TRBD1|.
CASSWGQGNQPQHF
TGTGCCAGCAGTTGGGGACAGGGGAATCAGCCCCAGCATTTT
>TRBV28|TRBJ2-7|TRBD2|.
CASSLLIQGLAVSRYEQYF
TGTGCCAGCAGTTTATTAATCCAGGGACTAGCGGTCTCCAGGTACGAGCAGTACTTC
>TRBV7-2|TRBJ2-1|.|.
CASSLTSREGEQFF
TGTGCCAGCAGCTTAACCTCCAGGGAAGGCGAGCAGTTCTTC
>TRBV27|TRBJ2-3|.|.
CASSLDSFGFTDTQYF
TGTGCCAGCAGTCTGGACTCTTTCGGGTTCACAGATACGCAGTATTTT
>TRBV7-9|TRBJ2-7|.|.
CASSADYEQYF
TGTGCCAGCAGCGCGGACTACGAGCAGTACTTC
>TRBV30|TRBJ1-3|.|.
CAWSEGTTTGNTIYF
TGTGCCTGGAGTGAAGGGACTACAACTGGAAACACCATATATTTT
>TRBV27|TRBJ1-6|.|.
CASSLLNSYNSPLHF
TGTGCCAGCAGTTTATTAAACTCCTATAATTCACCCCTCCACTTT
>TRBV4-3|TRBJ2-2|.|.
CASSQDRNIFTGELFF
TGCGCCAGCAGCCAAGATAGGAACATTTTCACCGGGGAGCTGTTTTTT